This T cell receptor (beta chain) was retrieved from a study of T cells in tuberculosis. About the research overall: T cells were selected with CD1B tetramers loaded with glucose monomycolate. Samples predate treatment or fall within its first 7 days. Broader study findings: A GMM-specific repertoire classifier reached 75% to 90% accuracy, AUROC 0.90.

Repertoires were generated with immunoSEQ multiplex PCR, while TCRdb's copy carries only in-frame clones and drops some. The top ten clones hold 6.8% of a sample with under 30,000 clones, roughly nine tenths of them seen once. In regard to this clone: The antigen is not known.

As for time point: new active TB diagnosis, blood taken before or within 7 days of starting treatment. Active tuberculosis patients were new diagnoses, HIV-seronegative, South African, and aged 18 years or older. The CDR3 sequence is 15 residues long. V was shortened by 5 bases and J by 5 bases, with 18 bases between the two germline ends. Germline V CDR1 and CDR2: SGHAT, FQDESV (reference sequence). The source of this sequence is an adult with tuberculosis. Sequencing was performed on PBMCs, taken at tuberculosis diagnosis. The chain employs TRBV11-1 and TRBJ1-1, with D perhaps TRBD1 (6 bases). The CDR3 region has the DNA TGTGCCAGCAGCCCAGGACAGACCCTGGGGACTGAAGCTTTCTTT. Protein product: CASSPGQTLGTEAFF. The whole variable domain, filled in from reference TRBV11-1 and TRBJ1-1, reads EAEVAQSPRYKITEKSQAVAFWCDPISGHATLYWYRQILGQGPELLVQFQDESVVDDSQLPKDRFSAERLKGVDSTLKIQPAELGDSAMYLCASSPGQTLGTEAFFGQGTRLTVV.